The clone carrying this TCR beta chain was seen repeatedly, ten times or more. Germline CDR1 SGHTA, CDR2 FQGNSA. V lost 5 bases and J lost 9, with 11 bases in between. This CDR3 is built from 12 residues. This record belongs to a study of T cells after yellow fever vaccination. TCRdb recomputed calls from the 5' RACE reads with MiXCR, one row per CDR3 protein. The top ten hold 14% to 15% of the sample, which has hundreds of thousands of distinct CDR3 sequences, around an eighth seen once. The chain recombines TRBV7-2 with TRBJ2-1; D is unclear. Sequenced material: PBMCs, taken on the day of the yellow fever booster vaccination. The source of this sequence is a man in his thirties or forties who received the YFV17D yellow fever vaccine. The CDR3 DNA is TGTGCCAGCAGCAGGGAAGTTGGTGAGCAGTTCTTC. It specifies CASSREVGEQFF.